These 3 T cell receptor beta chains share one sample of origin, sequenced in a study of OX40 agonist ivuxolimab in advanced cancers. Method: immunoSEQ multiplex PCR; TCRdb's copy keeps in-frame clones and lacks some. The top ten hold approximately 0.45% of the sample, which has tens of thousands of clones, around 90% seen once. Sample: CD4+ or CD8+ T cells sorted from blood, taken in a trial of the OX40 agonist ivuxolimab. Source of these receptors: an adult with an advanced solid tumor such as melanoma, head and neck, liver or kidney cancer.

This clone was recorded only once. The chain joins TRBV6-1 to TRBJ1-5; D remains ambiguous. Trimming removed 11 bases at V and 4 bases at J, with 15 bases between. This CDR3 has 13 residues. CDR1 and CDR2 (germline): MNHNS, SASEGT. The CDR3 loop is CAGSGVTNQPQHF. Here the CDR3 DNA reads TGTGCCGGGTCCGGGGTTACAAATCAGCCCCAGCATTTT.

The chain joins TRBV7-9 to TRBJ1-6; D gene unclear. Germline V CDR1 and CDR2: SEHNR, FQNEAQ (reference sequence). The CDR3 runs 13 residues. Trimming shortened V by 2 bases and J by 8 bases, and 7 bases separated the two germline ends. The CDR3: CASSLKVDSPLHF. DNA for the CDR3: TGTGCCAGCAGCTTAAAGGTTGATTCACCCCTCCACTTT.

The chain is built from TRBV7-9 and TRBJ1-2; D might be TRBD1 (5 bases). The CDR3 is 15 amino acids. Germline values: CDR1 SEHNR, CDR2 FQNEAQ (reference sequence). The ends were cut back, 4 bases at V and 5 bases at J, with 17 bases in the middle. This CDR3 reads CASSSLRTGPYGYTF. The CDR3 coding sequence is TGTGCCAGCAGCTCCCTACGAACAGGTCCGTATGGCTACACCTTC.